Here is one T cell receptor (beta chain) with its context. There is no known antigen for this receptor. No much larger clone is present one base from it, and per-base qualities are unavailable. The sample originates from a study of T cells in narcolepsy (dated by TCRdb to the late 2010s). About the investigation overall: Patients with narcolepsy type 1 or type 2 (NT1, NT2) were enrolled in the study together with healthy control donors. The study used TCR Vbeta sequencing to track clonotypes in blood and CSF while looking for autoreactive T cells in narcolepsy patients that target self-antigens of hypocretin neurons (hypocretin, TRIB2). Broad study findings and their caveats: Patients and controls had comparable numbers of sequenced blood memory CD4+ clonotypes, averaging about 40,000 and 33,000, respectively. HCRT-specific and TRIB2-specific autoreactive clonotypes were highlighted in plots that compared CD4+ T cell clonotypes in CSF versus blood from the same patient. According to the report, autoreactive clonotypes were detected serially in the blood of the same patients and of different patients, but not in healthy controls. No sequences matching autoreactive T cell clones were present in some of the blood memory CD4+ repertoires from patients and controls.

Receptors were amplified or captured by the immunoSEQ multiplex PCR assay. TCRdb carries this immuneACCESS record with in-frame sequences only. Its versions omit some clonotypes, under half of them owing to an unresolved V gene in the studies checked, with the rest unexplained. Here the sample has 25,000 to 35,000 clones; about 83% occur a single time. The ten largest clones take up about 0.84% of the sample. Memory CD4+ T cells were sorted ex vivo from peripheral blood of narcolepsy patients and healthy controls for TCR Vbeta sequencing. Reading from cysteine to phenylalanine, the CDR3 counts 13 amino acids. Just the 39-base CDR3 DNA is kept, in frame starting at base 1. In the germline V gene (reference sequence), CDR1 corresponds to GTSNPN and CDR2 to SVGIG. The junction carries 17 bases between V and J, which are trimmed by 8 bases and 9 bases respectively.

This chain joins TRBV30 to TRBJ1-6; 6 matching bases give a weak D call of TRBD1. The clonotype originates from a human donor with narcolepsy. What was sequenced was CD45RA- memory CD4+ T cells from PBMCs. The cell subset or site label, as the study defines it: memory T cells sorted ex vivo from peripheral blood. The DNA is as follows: TGTGCCCGGGGCGGGGGCCTAGGTTCACCCCTCCACTTT. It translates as CARGGGLGSPLHF.